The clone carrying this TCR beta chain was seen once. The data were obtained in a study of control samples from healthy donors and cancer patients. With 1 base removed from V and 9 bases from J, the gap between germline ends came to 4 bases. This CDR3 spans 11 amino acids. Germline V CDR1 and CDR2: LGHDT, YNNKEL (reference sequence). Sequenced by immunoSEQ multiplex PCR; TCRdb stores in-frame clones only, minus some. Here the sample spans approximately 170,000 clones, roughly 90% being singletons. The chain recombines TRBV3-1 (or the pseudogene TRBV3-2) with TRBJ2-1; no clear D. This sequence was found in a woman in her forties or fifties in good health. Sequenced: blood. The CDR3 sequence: CASSQGGEQFF. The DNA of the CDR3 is TGTGCCAGCAGCCAAGGGGGTGAGCAGTTCTTC.